Included here is one T cell receptor beta chain sequence, with context. The antigen is undetermined. The data are from a study of regulatory T cells in long-lasting Graves disease. V lost 5 bases to trimming and J lost 1 base; unmatched junction nucleotides: 11. This CDR3 spans 18 amino acids. CDR1 is MNHNS and CDR2 is SASEGT in the germline V gene. With iRepertoire HTBI primers and Arm-PCR of CDR3 regions, TCR beta libraries were built. In TCRdb, the multiplex PCR reads were re-called with MiXCR into one record per CDR3 protein. The sample lists 650,000 to 700,000 distinct CDR3 sequences, around 30% occurring once. The sample's time point: persistent/refractory GD, antithyroid drugs over 5 years with positive TRAb. RNA isolated from PBMCs was used to make the TCR library. Study findings and constraints: In persistent patients, shared public clonotypes (2,741) outnumbered those in new patients (approximately 970). It was in persistent disease that TRBV28, TRBJ1-2 and TRBJ2-5 were favored.

The chain has TRBV6-1 and TRBJ2-6; 7 bases fit TRBD1. The sequencing here drew on peripheral blood mononuclear cells (PBMCs), taken when the disease was refractory, from a patient treated with antithyroid drugs. The TCR was taken from a female donor with Graves disease. The CDR3 DNA sequence: TGTGCCAGCAGTACTCCGACAGGGTTTAGTTCTGGGGCCAACGTCCTGACTTTC. Translation gives CASSTPTGFSSGANVLTF.